What follows are 32 T cell receptor beta chains derived from one specimen sequenced in a study of CD8+ T cells in alopecia areata. Noted treatment: oral pan-JAK inhibitor, 5-10 mg twice daily. TCR sequencing used cDNA made by reverse transcription of extracted RNA. Clones were read by immunoSEQ multiplex PCR, and TCRdb kept only the in-frame ones, dropping some. The sample lists hundreds of thousands of clones, 60% seen once, with about 0.9% in the top ten. The sequencing used CD4+ T cells sorted from blood, collected around week 54, from a patient treated with tofacitinib. Every receptor here comes from a human donor with alopecia areata.

DNA of the CDR3: TGTGCCACCAGCAGAGGGGTCAGGGGTTCGAACACTGAAGCTTTCTTT. Protein sequence: CATSRGVRGSNTEAFF. The chain links TRBV15 to TRBJ1-1; the D gene is possibly TRBD1 (6 bases). V was shortened by 1 base and J by 1 base, with 13 bases between the two germline ends. Per germline, CDR1 LNHNV and CDR2 YYDKDF (reference sequence). The CDR3 spans 16 residues.

This clone has just one count. This chain uses TRBV7-6 with TRBJ1-5, with no clear D. Germline values: CDR1 SGHVS, CDR2 FNYEAQ. The CDR3 has 13 residues. Deletions cut 4 bases from V and 3 bases from J, with 7 bases between. The CDR3 region has the DNA TGTGCCAGCAGCTCGCAGTACAATCAGCCCCAGCATTTT. This translates into CASSSQYNQPQHF.

The chain has TRBV6-6 and TRBJ1-5; D is possibly TRBD1 (5 bases). CDR3 length: 12 residues. From germline, CDR1 is MNHNY and CDR2 SVGAGI (reference sequence). The CDR3 protein is CGEGVGNQPQHF. In nucleotides, the CDR3 is TGTGGGGAAGGGGTTGGCAATCAGCCCCAGCATTTT.

This sequence joins TRBV10-3 and TRBJ2-7, with D tentatively TRBD1 or TRBD2 (5 bases each). Germline loops: CDR1 ENHRY, CDR2 SYGVKD. With 6 bases removed from V and 2 bases from J, the gap between germline ends came to 14 bases. This CDR3 comprises 14 residues. CDR3 sequence: CAIREGRIPYEQYF. DNA of the CDR3: TGTGCCATCAGAGAGGGACGGATTCCCTACGAGCAGTACTTC.

The sample holds one count of this clone. The rearrangement links TRBV25-1 to TRBJ1-5, with TRBD1 matching 8 bases. CDR3 length: 16 amino acids. Per the germline V gene, CDR1 is MGHDK and CDR2 is SYGVNS. V shed 5 bases and J 2 bases; nucleotides not matched to a gene: 8. CDR3 in amino acids: CASSPHRGQGNQPQHF. The CDR3 nucleotides read TGTGCCAGCAGTCCGCATAGGGGACAGGGCAATCAGCCCCAGCATTTT.

The V call is TRBV29-1, the J call TRBJ1-1; D is uncertain. V lost 3 bases, J lost 11 bases, and 7 bases lay in between. The CDR3 extends over 9 amino acids. CDR1 SQVTM and CDR2 ANQGSEA come from the germline V gene. The CDR3 loop is CSVDRGAFF. The CDR3 DNA sequence: TGCAGCGTTGATAGAGGCGCTTTCTTT.

In regard to this clone: An end of the junction differs from the germline gene, which may be a read error. V usage is TRBV7-7 and J usage is TRBJ2-3; 10 nucleotides agree with TRBD2. In germline, CDR1 is SSHAT, CDR2 FNYEAQ (reference sequence). The CDR3 has 15 amino acids. CDR3 region: CASSPFPSGGNTQYF. As DNA, the CDR3 is TGTGCTAGCAGCCCTTTCCCTAGCGGGGGAAATACGCAGTATTTT.

The V and J genes are TRBV29-1 and TRBJ2-1; 10 bases align to TRBD2. Germline trimming cut 8 bases from V and 2 bases from J; bases unmatched to any gene: 6. Germline CDR1 is SQVTM and CDR2 is ANQGSEA. This CDR3 is built from 14 residues. The CDR3 DNA reads as TGCAGCCCCGTCGGGACTAGCGCCTACAATGAGCAGTTCTTC. It specifies CSPVGTSAYNEQFF.

V usage is TRBV27 and J usage is TRBJ2-1; D may be TRBD1 (5 bases). The V and J ends lost 5 bases and 10 bases respectively, with 9 bases between them. The CDR3 spans 11 residues. Looked up from germline, CDR1 is MNHEY and CDR2 is SMNVEV (reference sequence). CDR3 sequence (DNA): TGTGCCAGCAGTCAGTGGACAGAGCAGTTCTTC. Translation: CASSQWTEQFF.

This clone was recorded a few times. The CDR3 spells CASSGTSGGETQYF. CDR3 DNA sequence: TGTGCCAGCAGCGGGACTAGCGGGGGAGAGACCCAGTACTTC. The rearrangement uses TRBV9 and TRBJ2-5; 13 positions match TRBD2. CDR3 length: 14 residues. The germline V gene has CDR1 SGDLS and CDR2 YYNGEE. The V and J ends lost 3 bases and 4 bases, in that order; junction bases with no gene match: 0.

The V gene is TRBV15, the J gene TRBJ2-5; D not certain. The germline V gene has CDR1 LNHNV and CDR2 YYDKDF (reference sequence). Trimming left V 8 bases short and J 5 bases short, with 15 bases between. CDR3 size: 13 residues. The CDR3 region has the DNA TGTGCCACCTTTGACCTAGGGCATGAGACCCAGTACTTC. This codes for CATFDLGHETQYF.

This sequence joins TRBV6-5 and TRBJ1-2, with no clear D. The CDR3 has 13 amino acids. Germline assignment: CDR1 MNHEY and CDR2 SVGAGI. V shed 0 bases and J shed 4 bases, with 6 bases lying between them. In DNA, the CDR3 is TGTGCCAGCAGTTACTCCGCCGTCTATGGCTACACCTTC. It codes for CASSYSAVYGYTF.

V usage is TRBV5-1 and J usage is TRBJ2-5; D tentatively fits TRBD1 or TRBD2 (6 bases each). The CDR3 consists of 15 residues. Germline V gene lookup returns CDR1 SGHRS and CDR2 YFSETQ. V was pared by 4 bases and J by 1 base, with 14 bases between. The DNA of the CDR3 is TGCGCCAGCAGCCCTGAGTGGGGGGCCCAAGAGACCCAGTACTTC. Encoded protein: CASSPEWGAQETQYF. Drawing the rest from reference TRBV5-1 and TRBJ2-5, the complete variable domain is KAGVTQTPRYLIKTRGQQVTLSCSPISGHRSVSWYQQTPGQGLQFLFEYFSETQRNKGNFPGRFSGRQFSNSRSEMNVSTLELGDSALYLCASSPEWGAQETQYFGPGTRLLVL.

The genes are TRBV15 and TRBJ1-5; a weak D match, TRBD1 (5 bases). The CDR3 has 20 amino acids. CDR1 and CDR2 from the germline V gene are LNHNV and YYDKDF (reference sequence). The V and J ends lost 5 bases and 2 bases respectively, with 28 bases between them. The CDR3 nucleotides read TGTGCCACCAGCTTATATTCCTACAGGTGGGCGTTCGGTCGCAATCAGCCCCAGCATTTT. It specifies CATSLYSYRWAFGRNQPQHF.

This clone was detected only a few times. This chain links TRBV2 with TRBJ2-1, with a possible D match to TRBD2 (5 bases). The germline CDR1 and CDR2 sequences are SNHLY and FYNNEI. This CDR3 spans 15 amino acids. V was clipped by 8 bases and J by 0 bases, with 14 bases between them. The CDR3 nucleotides are TGTGCCAGCCAGCGGCTAGAGAGCTCCTACAATGAGCAGTTCTTC. Its translation: CASQRLESSYNEQFF.

The CDR3 coding sequence is TGCAGCGTTGGGGGGACCGCGAACACCGGGGAGCTGTTTTTT. Residues: CSVGGTANTGELFF. The chain employs TRBV29-1 and TRBJ2-2; TRBD1 or TRBD2 may be the D gene (5 bases each). In germline, CDR1 is SQVTM, CDR2 ANQGSEA. The CDR3 totals 14 residues. V lost 4 bases and J lost 0, with 9 bases in between.

The gene calls are TRBV27 and TRBJ2-7; D remains ambiguous. The germline V gene has CDR1 MNHEY and CDR2 SMNVEV (reference sequence). The V gene lost 4 bases and the J gene lost 3 bases, with 13 bases spanning the gap. The length of the CDR3 is 14 residues. Here the CDR3 DNA reads TGTGCCAGCAGTTCTATAGGAAAGAGCTACGAGCAGTACTTC. It specifies CASSSIGKSYEQYF.

For this clone: The germline gene is not matched at one end of the junction; a read error may be the cause. The chain has TRBV29-1 and TRBJ2-1; 8 positions agree with TRBD2. The CDR3 has 11 amino acids. CDR1 and CDR2 from the germline V gene are SQVTM and ANQGSEA. CDR3 nucleotide sequence: TGCAGCGTTGGTAATAGCGGGGAAAGGGTCTTC. Its protein product is CSVGNSGERVF.

The chain has TRBV5-1 and TRBJ2-7; D might be TRBD1 or TRBD2, each matching 5 bases. In germline, CDR1 is SGHRS, CDR2 YFSETQ. This CDR3 region has 13 residues. V was cut by 6 bases and J by 4 bases, with 14 bases left in between. CDR3 coding DNA: TGCGCCAGCACCTCGGGGCCAGATTACGAGCAGTACTTC. As protein: CASTSGPDYEQYF.

This chain connects TRBV30 to TRBJ2-2; TRBD2 might be the D (5 bases). CDR1 is GTSNPN, CDR2 SVGIG, per germline (reference sequence). The V end lost 2 bases, the J end lost 4 bases, and 11 bases lay between the germline ends. The CDR3 runs to 14 residues. The DNA for the CDR3 is TGTGCCTGGAGTTTGGACTTGTCCACCGGGGAGCTGTTTTTT. It yields the protein CAWSLDLSTGELFF.

The table lists this clone with a few counts. Here the CDR3 DNA reads TGTGCCAGCAGGATGGACAGAGACTATGGCTACACCTTC. Protein: CASRMDRDYGYTF. V usage is TRBV6-5 and J usage is TRBJ1-2; perhaps TRBD1 as D (6 bases). Germline V gene data show CDR1 as MNHEY and CDR2 as SVGAGI. Between the trimmed V and J ends, which lost 6 bases and 3 bases, there was a span of 11 bases. The CDR3 is 13 amino acids.

This clone was seen a handful of times. The V and J genes are TRBV18 and TRBJ2-2, with D unclear. V lost 3 bases and J lost 4, with 9 bases in between. Germline CDR1 and CDR2: KGHSH and LQKENI. The CDR3 loop spans 14 amino acids. CDR3 residues: CASSPPGVTGELFF. CDR3 nucleotide sequence: TGTGCCAGCTCACCTCCGGGCGTCACCGGGGAGCTGTTTTTT. The complete variable domain, with remaining parts taken from reference TRBV18 and TRBJ2-2, reads NAGVMQNPRHLVRRRGQEARLRCSPMKGHSHVYWYRQLPEEGLKFMVYLQKENIIDESGMPKERFSAEFPKEGPSILRIQQVVRGDSAAYFCASSPPGVTGELFFGEGSRLTVL.

The chain recombines TRBV4-3 with TRBJ1-6, with D possibly TRBD1 on 5 matching bases. Germline loops: CDR1 LGHNA, CDR2 YSLEER. The V gene lost 1 base and the J gene lost 5 bases, with 9 bases spanning the gap. This CDR3 spans 15 amino acids. The CDR3 loop is CASSQAGHNNSPLHF. CDR3 DNA: TGCGCCAGCAGCCAAGCAGGACACAATAATTCACCCCTCCACTTT.

The chain joins TRBV30 to TRBJ1-1, with D possibly TRBD1 on 5 matching bases. Trimming pared 3 bases from V and 4 bases from J, leaving 18 bases between. Germline V CDR1 and CDR2: GTSNPN, SVGIG (reference sequence). The CDR3 runs to 15 residues. This CDR3 is CAWRRRDRSLTEAFF. CDR3 coding DNA: TGTGCCTGGAGACGCCGTGACAGATCCCTCACTGAAGCTTTCTTT.

The CDR3 DNA follows: TGTGCCAGCAGCCAAGATCTAGCTAACTATGGCTACACCTTC. This translates into CASSQDLANYGYTF. V usage is TRBV4-2 and J usage is TRBJ1-2; D not resolved. This CDR3 is built from 14 residues. Germline V gives CDR1 LGHNA, CDR2 YNFKEQ. V was trimmed by 0 bases and J by 0 bases, leaving 5 bases between them.

The V and J genes are TRBV9 and TRBJ2-1; TRBD1 agrees at 9 bases. J was trimmed by 7 bases and V by 3 bases; bases with no gene match: 5. Germline CDR1 and CDR2: SGDLS and YYNGEE. The length of the CDR3 is 14 residues. CDR3 residues: CASSAGQGVNEQFF. The CDR3 nucleotides are TGTGCCAGCAGCGCGGGACAGGGTGTGAATGAGCAGTTCTTC.

This clone was seen a handful of times. This chain joins TRBV7-2 and TRBJ2-7; TRBD2 aligns across 9 bases. The V and J ends lost 1 base and 5 bases, in that order; junction bases with no gene match: 3. Looked up from germline, CDR1 is SGHTA and CDR2 is FQGNSA. The CDR3 spans 14 residues. The CDR3 region has the DNA TGTGCCAGCAGCTTAGTGGGGACTAGCAACGAGCAGTACTTC. This translates into CASSLVGTSNEQYF.

This sequence joins TRBV15 and TRBJ1-6, with a weak D call TRBD1 (5 bases). This CDR3 comprises 16 residues. Trimming stripped 5 bases from V and 1 base from J, with 12 bases between. Germline V lookup: CDR1 LNHNV, CDR2 YYDKDF (reference sequence). CDR3 protein: CATSRGERSYNSPLHF. CDR3 DNA: TGTGCCACCAGCCGAGGGGAGAGGTCCTATAATTCACCCCTCCACTTT.

The V gene is TRBV30, the J gene TRBJ2-3, with 8 bases that match TRBD1. Germline V gene data show CDR1 as GTSNPN and CDR2 as SVGIG (reference sequence). The CDR3 sequence is 12 residues long. Losses at the gene ends were 1 base for V and 8 bases for J; bases not matched to a gene: 2. The DNA of the CDR3 is TGTGCCTGGAGTGCAGGGGGCGGTACGCAGTATTTT. This codes for CAWSAGGGTQYF.

This clone was seen a handful of times. The V call is TRBV11-2, the J call TRBJ2-7; D might be TRBD1 (6 bases). Trimming removed 5 bases at V and 2 bases at J, with 13 bases between. This CDR3 spans 14 amino acids. CDR1 SGHAT and CDR2 FQNNGV come from the germline V gene. CDR3 in amino acids: CASSPQGLAYEQYF. Here the CDR3 DNA reads TGTGCCAGCAGCCCCCAGGGGCTGGCCTACGAGCAGTACTTC.

This clone was counted a single time. The V call is TRBV7-2, the J call TRBJ2-1; D is possibly TRBD1 (5 bases). Trimming cost V 3 bases and J 5 bases, with 11 bases left between them. This CDR3 is built from 14 residues. CDR1 is SGHTA, CDR2 FQGNSA, per germline. The CDR3 DNA is TGTGCCAGCAGCTTTAGGCAGGGCCACAATGAGCAGTTCTTC. Its protein product is CASSFRQGHNEQFF.

This clone has a handful of counts. This rearrangement joins TRBV10-3 to TRBJ2-5; D unresolved. CDR3 length equals 12 residues. The germline V gene has CDR1 ENHRY and CDR2 SYGVKD. The germline V and J ends were trimmed by 3 bases and 1 base, with 3 bases remaining between them. The DNA for the CDR3 is TGTGCCATCAGTGAAATCCAAGAGACCCAGTACTTC. The encoded protein is CAISEIQETQYF.